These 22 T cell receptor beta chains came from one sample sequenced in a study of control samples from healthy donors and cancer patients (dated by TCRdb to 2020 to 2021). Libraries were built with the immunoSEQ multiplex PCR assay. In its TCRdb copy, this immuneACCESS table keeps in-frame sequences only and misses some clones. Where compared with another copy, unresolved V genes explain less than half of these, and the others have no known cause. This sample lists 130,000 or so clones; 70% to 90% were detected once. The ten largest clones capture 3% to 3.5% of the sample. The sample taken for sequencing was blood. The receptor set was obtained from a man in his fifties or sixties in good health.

This chain's CDR3 is CASSSGQIQETQYF. The CDR3 DNA reads as TGCGCCAGCAGCTCCGGACAGATCCAAGAGACCCAGTACTTC. This chain connects TRBV5-1 to TRBJ2-5; weak D call: TRBD1 (6 bases). V gave up 3 bases and J gave up 1 base, with 10 bases separating them. CDR1 SGHRS and CDR2 YFSETQ come from the germline V gene. There are 14 residues in the CDR3.

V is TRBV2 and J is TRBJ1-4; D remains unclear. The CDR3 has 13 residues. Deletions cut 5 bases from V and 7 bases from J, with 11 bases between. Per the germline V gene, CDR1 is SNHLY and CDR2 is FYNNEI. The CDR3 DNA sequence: TGTGCCAGCAGTCGGGTCCAGGCTGAAAAACTGTTTTTT. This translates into CASSRVQAEKLFF.

The CDR3 sequence is CASSSGQSSGNTIYF. CDR3 sequence (DNA): TGTGCCAGCAGCTCTGGACAGAGCTCTGGAAACACCATATATTTT. V usage is TRBV11-2 and J usage is TRBJ1-3, with a weak D call TRBD1 (6 bases). The CDR3 covers 15 residues. Germline V gene data show CDR1 as SGHAT and CDR2 as FQNNGV. V shed 4 bases and J shed 0 bases, with 10 bases lying between them.

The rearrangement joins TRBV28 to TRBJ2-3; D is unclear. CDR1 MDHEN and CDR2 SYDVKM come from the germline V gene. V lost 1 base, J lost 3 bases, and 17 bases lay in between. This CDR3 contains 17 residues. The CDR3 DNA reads TGTGCCAGCAGTTTATTGACATCGTTCTTTGGGACAGATACGCAGTATTTT. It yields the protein CASSLLTSFFGTDTQYF.

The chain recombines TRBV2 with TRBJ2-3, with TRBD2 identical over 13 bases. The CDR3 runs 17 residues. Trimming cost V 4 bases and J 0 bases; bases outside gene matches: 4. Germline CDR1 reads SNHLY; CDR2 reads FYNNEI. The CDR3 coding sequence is TGTGCCAGCAGTGGACTAGCGGGGGGACTTAGCACAGATACGCAGTATTTT. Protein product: CASSGLAGGLSTDTQYF.

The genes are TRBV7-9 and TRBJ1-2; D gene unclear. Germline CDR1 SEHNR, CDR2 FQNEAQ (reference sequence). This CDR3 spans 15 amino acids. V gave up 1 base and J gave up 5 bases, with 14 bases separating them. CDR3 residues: CASSLEGVGRYGYTF. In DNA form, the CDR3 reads TGTGCCAGCAGCTTAGAGGGAGTCGGCCGGTATGGCTACACCTTC.

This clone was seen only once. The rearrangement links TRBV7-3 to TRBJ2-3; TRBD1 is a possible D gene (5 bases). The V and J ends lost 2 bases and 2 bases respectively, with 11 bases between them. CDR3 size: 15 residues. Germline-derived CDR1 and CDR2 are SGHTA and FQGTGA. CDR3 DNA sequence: TGTGCCAGCAGCTTATCCCAGGGCCCCACAGATACGCAGTATTTT. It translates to CASSLSQGPTDTQYF.

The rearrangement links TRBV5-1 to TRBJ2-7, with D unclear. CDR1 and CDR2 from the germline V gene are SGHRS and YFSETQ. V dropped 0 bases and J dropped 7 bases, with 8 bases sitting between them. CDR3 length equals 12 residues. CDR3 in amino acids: CASSLVVGEQYF. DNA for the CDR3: TGCGCCAGCAGCTTGGTAGTGGGAGAGCAGTACTTC.

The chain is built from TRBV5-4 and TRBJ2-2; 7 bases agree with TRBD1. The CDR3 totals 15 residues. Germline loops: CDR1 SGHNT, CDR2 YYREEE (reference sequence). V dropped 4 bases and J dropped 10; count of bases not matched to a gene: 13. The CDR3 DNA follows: TGTGCCAGCAGCACAAAGACAGGGATAGGTGAGGAGCTGTTTTTT. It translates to CASSTKTGIGEELFF.

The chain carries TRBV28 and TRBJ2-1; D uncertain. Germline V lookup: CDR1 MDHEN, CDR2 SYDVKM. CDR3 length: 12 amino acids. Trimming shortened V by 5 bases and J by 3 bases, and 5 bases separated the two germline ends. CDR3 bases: TGTGCCAGCAGTGGAAGCTACAATGAGCAGTTCTTC. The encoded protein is CASSGSYNEQFF. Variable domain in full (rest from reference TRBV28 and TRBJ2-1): DVKVTQSSRYLVKRTGEKVFLECVQDMDHENMFWYRQDPGLGLRLIYFSYDVKMKEKGDIPEGYSVSREKKERFSLILESASTNQTSMYLCASSGSYNEQFFGPGTRLTVL.

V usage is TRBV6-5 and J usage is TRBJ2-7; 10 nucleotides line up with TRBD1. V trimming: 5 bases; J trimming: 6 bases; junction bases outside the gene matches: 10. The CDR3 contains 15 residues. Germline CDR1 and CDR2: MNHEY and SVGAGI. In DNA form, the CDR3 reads TGTGCCAGCAGTAAGGTGACAGGGGGCCCTGGCGAGCAGTACTTC. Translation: CASSKVTGGPGEQYF.

As DNA, the CDR3 is TGCGCCAGCAGTGAGTCGACGCCCTACGAGCAGTACTTC. It is translated as CASSESTPYEQYF. The chain uses TRBV10-2 and TRBJ2-7; D remains ambiguous. In germline, CDR1 is WSHSY, CDR2 SAAADI. The germline V and J ends were trimmed by 0 bases and 2 bases, with 5 bases remaining between them. The CDR3 consists of 13 residues.

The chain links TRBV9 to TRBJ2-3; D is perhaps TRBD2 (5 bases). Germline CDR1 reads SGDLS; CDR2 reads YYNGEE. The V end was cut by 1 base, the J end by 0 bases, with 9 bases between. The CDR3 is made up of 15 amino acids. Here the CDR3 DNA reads TGTGCCAGCAGCGTAATGAGGGCTAGCACAGATACGCAGTATTTT. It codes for CASSVMRASTDTQYF.

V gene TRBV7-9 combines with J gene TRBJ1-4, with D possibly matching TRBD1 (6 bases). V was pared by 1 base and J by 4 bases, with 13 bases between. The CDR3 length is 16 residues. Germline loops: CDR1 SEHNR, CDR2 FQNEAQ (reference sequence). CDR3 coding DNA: TGTGCCAGCAGCTTAGGGGGGGCAGCTTATAATGAAAAACTGTTTTTT. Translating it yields CASSLGGAAYNEKLFF. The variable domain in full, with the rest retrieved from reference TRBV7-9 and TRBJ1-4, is DTGVSQNPRHKITKRGQNVTFRCDPISEHNRLYWYRQTLGQGPEFLTYFQNEAQLEKSRLLSDRFSAERPKGSFSTLEIQRTEQGDSAMYLCASSLGGAAYNEKLFFGSGTQLSVL.

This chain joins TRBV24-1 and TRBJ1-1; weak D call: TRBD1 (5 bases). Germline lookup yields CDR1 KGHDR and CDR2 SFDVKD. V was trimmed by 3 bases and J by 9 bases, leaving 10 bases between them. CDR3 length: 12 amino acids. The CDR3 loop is CATSDLDKKAFF. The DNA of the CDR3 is TGTGCCACCAGTGATCTGGACAAGAAAGCTTTCTTT.

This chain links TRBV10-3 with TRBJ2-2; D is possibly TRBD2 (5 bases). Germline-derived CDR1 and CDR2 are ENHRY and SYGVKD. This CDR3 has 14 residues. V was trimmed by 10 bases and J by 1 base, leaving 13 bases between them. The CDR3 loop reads CATTRDLNTGELFF. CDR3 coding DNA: TGTGCCACGACACGGGATTTGAACACCGGGGAGCTGTTTTTT.

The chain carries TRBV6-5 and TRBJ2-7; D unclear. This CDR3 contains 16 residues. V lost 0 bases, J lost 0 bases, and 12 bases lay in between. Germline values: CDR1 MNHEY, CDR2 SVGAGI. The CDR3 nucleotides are TGTGCCAGCAGTTACTCGGACCCCCTATACTCCTACGAGCAGTACTTC. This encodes CASSYSDPLYSYEQYF.

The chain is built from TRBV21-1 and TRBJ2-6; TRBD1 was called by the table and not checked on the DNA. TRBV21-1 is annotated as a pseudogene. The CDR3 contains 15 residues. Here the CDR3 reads CASSIGVSGANVLTF. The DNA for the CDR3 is TGTGCCAGCAGCATAGGGGTCTCTGGGGCCAACGTCCTGACTTTC.

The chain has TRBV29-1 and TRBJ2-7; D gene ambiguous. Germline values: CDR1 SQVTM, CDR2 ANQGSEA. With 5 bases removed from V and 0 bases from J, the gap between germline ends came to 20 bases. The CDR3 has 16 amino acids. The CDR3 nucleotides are TGCAGCGTTTTTCCCGTGGTGCAGGAACACTCCTACGAGCAGTACTTC. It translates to CSVFPVVQEHSYEQYF.

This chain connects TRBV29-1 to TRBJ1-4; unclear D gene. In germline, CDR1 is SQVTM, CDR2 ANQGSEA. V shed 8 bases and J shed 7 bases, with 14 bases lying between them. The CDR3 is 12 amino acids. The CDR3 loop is CSIRTFGEKLFF. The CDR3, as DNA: TGCAGCATACGGACTTTCGGTGAAAAACTGTTTTTT.

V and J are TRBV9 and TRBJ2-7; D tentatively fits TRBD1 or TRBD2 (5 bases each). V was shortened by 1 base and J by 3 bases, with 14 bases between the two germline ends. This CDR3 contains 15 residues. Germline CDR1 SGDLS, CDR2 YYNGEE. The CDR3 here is CASSVSRDGFYEQYF. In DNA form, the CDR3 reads TGTGCCAGCAGCGTATCTCGGGACGGTTTCTACGAGCAGTACTTC.

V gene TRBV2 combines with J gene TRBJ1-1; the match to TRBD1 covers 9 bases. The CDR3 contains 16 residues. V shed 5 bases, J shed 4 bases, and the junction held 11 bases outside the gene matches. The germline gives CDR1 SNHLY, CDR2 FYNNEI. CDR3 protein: CASSMDPGQGGTEAFF. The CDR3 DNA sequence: TGTGCCAGCAGTATGGATCCGGGACAGGGAGGCACTGAAGCTTTCTTT.